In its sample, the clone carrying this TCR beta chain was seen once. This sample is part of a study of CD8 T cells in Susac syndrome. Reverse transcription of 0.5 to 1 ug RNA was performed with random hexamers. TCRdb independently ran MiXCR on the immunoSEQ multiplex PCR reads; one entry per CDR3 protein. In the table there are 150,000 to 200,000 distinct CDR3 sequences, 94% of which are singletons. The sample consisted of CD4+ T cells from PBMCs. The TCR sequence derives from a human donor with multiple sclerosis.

CDR3 protein: CASSGARGGSNQPQHF. CDR3 nucleotides: TGTGCCAGCAGTGGGGCCAGGGGAGGATCCAATCAGCCCCAGCATTTT. The chain combines TRBV2 with TRBJ1-5, with a weak D call TRBD1 (6 bases). CDR3 length: 16 amino acids. Trimming stripped 4 bases from V and 3 bases from J, with 16 bases between. The germline CDR1 and CDR2 sequences are SNHLY and FYNNEI. The complete variable domain, with remaining parts taken from reference TRBV2 and TRBJ1-5, reads EPEVTQTPSHQVTQMGQEVILRCVPISNHLYFYWYRQILGQKVEFLVSFYNNEISEKSEIFDDQFSVERPDGSNFTLKIRSTKLEDSAMYFCASSGARGGSNQPQHFGDGTRLSIL.